Below, 3 T cell receptor beta chains from the same sample are listed, as sequenced in a study of multiple sclerosis patients with progressive multifocal leukoencephalopathy. The time point: before natalizumab initiation. Only in-frame clones appear in the TCRdb table, and some are missing; sequencing was by immunoSEQ multiplex PCR. The sample shows approximately 31,000 clones, roughly 90% of them seen only once. The sequenced material came from PBMCs. The receptor source for this set is a human donor with multiple sclerosis.

This sequence joins TRBV7-2 and TRBJ2-7; D call uncertain. The CDR3 is 11 residues long. V was pared by 5 bases and J by 7 bases, with 9 bases between. Germline assignment: CDR1 SGHTA and CDR2 FQGNSA. The CDR3 coding sequence is TGTGCCAGCAGCATAAGCCTAGAGCAGTACTTC. It is translated as CASSISLEQYF.

CDR3 DNA: TGCGCCAGCAGCAGGCTGGGGATCGGCAATGAGCAGTTCTTC. This codes for CASSRLGIGNEQFF. V is TRBV10-1 and J is TRBJ2-1; D is ambiguous. The germline V and J ends were trimmed by 6 bases and 6 bases, with 15 bases remaining between them. There are 14 residues in the CDR3. Germline values: CDR1 WNHNN, CDR2 SYGVQD (reference sequence).

The chain recombines TRBV28 with TRBJ2-1, with 7 bases identical to TRBD2. The CDR3 spans 18 residues. The ends lost 3 bases at V and 4 bases at J; junction bases unmatched: 15. Germline-derived CDR1 and CDR2 are MDHEN and SYDVKM. The CDR3 protein is CASSFPPSGLGNYNEQFF. The CDR3 region has the DNA TGTGCCAGCAGTTTCCCTCCTAGCGGTCTAGGAAATTACAATGAGCAGTTCTTC.